A single sample gave rise to the 14 T cell receptor beta chains below, sequenced in a study of T cells after yellow fever vaccination. Each CDR3 protein is one row after TCRdb ran MiXCR on the 5' RACE reads. Of just under 600,000 distinct CDR3 sequences in the sample, less than 15% were seen once. The source material was PBMCs, sampled on the day of the yellow fever booster vaccination. Every receptor here comes from a man aged 25 to 40 who received the YFV17D yellow fever vaccine.

CDR3 amino acids: CASSFGPNEQFF. The CDR3 DNA follows: TGTGCCAGCAGCTTTGGACCCAATGAGCAGTTCTTC. The chain links TRBV7-9 to TRBJ2-1, with no clear D. The CDR3 spans 12 residues. Germline V gives CDR1 SEHNR, CDR2 FQNEAQ (reference sequence). V was shortened by 3 bases and J by 6 bases, with 6 bases between the two germline ends.

This clonotype appeared a few times. The chain recombines TRBV25-1 with TRBJ2-5, with 7 nucleotides matching TRBD1. The V and J ends lost 8 bases and 2 bases, in that order; junction bases with no gene match: 8. The CDR3 has 14 residues. Germline V CDR1 and CDR2: MGHDK, SYGVNS. CDR3 loop: CASRDSGVQETQYF. DNA for the CDR3: TGTGCCAGCCGGGACAGCGGAGTGCAAGAGACCCAGTACTTC.

This clonotype has only a few counts. CDR3 protein: CASSLAVSSYEQYF. The DNA of the CDR3 is TGCGCCAGCAGCTTGGCCGTGTCGTCGTACGAGCAGTACTTC. J is TRBJ2-7 and V is TRBV5-1, with D unresolved. Germline values: CDR1 SGHRS, CDR2 YFSETQ. The CDR3 is made up of 14 amino acids. The V end was cut by 0 bases, the J end by 4 bases, with 11 bases between.

This clonotype was counted a few times. The chain uses TRBV7-8 and TRBJ2-5; D may match TRBD1 or TRBD2 (5 bases each). The CDR3 totals 15 residues. The ends were cut back, 5 bases at V and 5 bases at J, with 18 bases in the middle. In germline, CDR1 is SGHVS, CDR2 FQNEAQ. The CDR3 DNA is TGTGCCAGCAGCCTACAACCGGGGCCTCGGGAGACCCAGTACTTC. Encoded protein: CASSLQPGPRETQYF.

This clonotype was counted a few times. The chain uses TRBV3-1 and TRBJ2-7, with D uncertain. Germline values: CDR1 LGHDT, CDR2 YNNKEL (reference sequence). The CDR3 is 13 amino acids. Trimming pared 1 base from V and 6 bases from J, leaving 10 bases between. The CDR3 loop is CASSQVHLSEQYF. CDR3 nucleotide sequence: TGTGCCAGCAGCCAAGTTCATTTAAGCGAGCAGTACTTC.

The table lists this clonotype with a few counts. The chain has TRBV28 and TRBJ2-7; the D is unclear. There are 14 residues in the CDR3. Trimming stripped 3 bases from V and 3 bases from J, with 12 bases between. Germline V gene data show CDR1 as MDHEN and CDR2 as SYDVKM. The CDR3 DNA sequence: TGTGCCAGCAGTTTCGTTCCCTCAGGCTACGAGCAGTACTTC. Protein sequence: CASSFVPSGYEQYF.

There are a few counts of this clonotype. This chain connects TRBV20-1 to TRBJ2-1; 10 bases fit TRBD2. CDR1 DFQATT and CDR2 SNEGSKA come from the germline V gene (reference sequence). This CDR3 contains 16 residues. J lost 4 bases, V lost 0 bases, and 6 bases had no gene match. CDR3 residues: CSAREITSGTYNEQFF. The CDR3 DNA reads TGCAGTGCTAGAGAGATTACTAGCGGGACGTACAATGAGCAGTTCTTC.

This clonotype has just a few counts. The chain carries TRBV15 and TRBJ2-3, with D uncertain. Germline CDR1 and CDR2: LNHNV and YYDKDF (reference sequence). The CDR3 runs to 13 residues. Trimming pared 1 base from V and 6 bases from J, leaving 8 bases between. CDR3 loop: CATSRVGWDTQYF. The CDR3 DNA reads as TGTGCCACCAGCAGAGTTGGTTGGGATACGCAGTATTTT.

This clonotype was counted many times. The chain couples TRBV12-5 to TRBJ2-7; the D gene is possibly TRBD1 (6 bases). The CDR3 contains 11 residues. From germline, CDR1 is LGHNT and CDR2 FRNRAP. CDR3 loop: CASGTLHEQYF. The CDR3 DNA reads as TGTGCCTCCGGGACACTCCACGAGCAGTACTTC.

The chain recombines TRBV4-2 with TRBJ2-3, with D tentatively TRBD2 (5 bases). CDR1 and CDR2 (germline): LGHNA, YNFKEQ. The CDR3 is 15 residues long. V shed 0 bases and J shed 7 bases, with 14 bases lying between them. DNA of the CDR3: TGTGCCAGCAGCCAAGATCCCGGGAAAAGTAATACGCAGTATTTT. It is translated as CASSQDPGKSNTQYF.

V is TRBV4-3 and J is TRBJ2-7; the D is unclear. The CDR3 extends over 14 amino acids. Germline CDR1 is LGHNA and CDR2 is YSLEER. The V end lost 0 bases, the J end lost 2 bases, and 8 bases lay between the germline ends. The CDR3 region has the DNA TGCGCCAGCAGCCAAGATCCCGTAGCCTACGAGCAGTACTTC. Protein: CASSQDPVAYEQYF.

In its sample, this clonotype was seen a few times. The chain carries TRBV4-3 and TRBJ1-2, with D unresolved. CDR1 and CDR2 from the germline V gene are LGHNA and YSLEER. CDR3 length: 15 amino acids. Trimming took off 4 bases at V and 2 bases at J, with 14 bases between the two ends. The CDR3 DNA follows: TGCGCCAGCAGCCCGCAACGGGAACTGAACTATGGCTACACCTTC. Protein sequence: CASSPQRELNYGYTF.

This clonotype was seen only once. The rearrangement uses TRBV19 and TRBJ2-7; D might be TRBD1 (5 bases). V lost 6 bases and J lost 5, with 20 bases in between. Germline-derived CDR1 and CDR2 are LNHDA and SQIVND (reference sequence). CDR3 length equals 15 residues. Here the CDR3 DNA reads TGTGCCAGTAGCCCTTGGGGCGGACGTTCGGACGAGCAGTACTTC. Amino acids: CASSPWGGRSDEQYF.

Comment on this clonotype: A read error may produce the germline difference seen at one junction end. This chain connects TRBV20-1 to TRBJ2-2, with D uncertain. The germline gives CDR1 DFQATT, CDR2 SNEGSKA (reference sequence). CDR3 length: 16 amino acids. CDR3: CCARLSGPLNTGELFF. The CDR3 DNA is TGCTGTGCCCGCTTGTCCGGACCACTGAACACCGGGGAGCTGTTTTTT.